The 3 T cell receptor beta chains in this list originate from one sample, sequenced in a study of T cell responses to AZD1222 COVID-19 vaccine. Profiled with immunoSEQ multiplex PCR; TCRdb holds only in-frame clones, not every one. The sample includes under 150,000 clones, around 90% of them seen just once. Sequenced here: peripheral blood, sampled on day 0 of AZD1222 vaccination. The receptors originated from an adult in good health.

The chain joins TRBV6-5 to TRBJ1-5; D possibly corresponds to TRBD1 (5 bases). Germline loops: CDR1 MNHEY, CDR2 SVGAGI. This CDR3 has 14 amino acids. V gave up 7 bases and J gave up 2 bases, with 12 bases separating them. The CDR3 here is CASTGIGGNQPQHF. In nucleotides, the CDR3 is TGTGCCAGCACGGGGATAGGGGGCAATCAGCCCCAGCATTTT.

The chain carries TRBV27 and TRBJ1-6, with D possibly TRBD1 on 5 matching bases. The V end lost 1 base, the J end lost 0 bases, and 13 bases lay between the germline ends. The CDR3 contains 18 residues. The germline V gene encodes CDR1 MNHEY and CDR2 SMNVEV (reference sequence). The CDR3 coding sequence is TGTGCCAGCAGTTTATATCCCCCCGACAGCTCCTATAATTCACCCCTCCACTTT. Protein sequence: CASSLYPPDSSYNSPLHF.

The chain links TRBV19 to TRBJ1-5; TRBD1 agrees at 10 bases. V shed 9 bases, J shed 2 bases, and the junction held 4 bases outside the gene matches. CDR1 LNHDA and CDR2 SQIVND come from the germline V gene (reference sequence). There are 14 residues in the CDR3. Written as DNA, the CDR3 is TGTGCCAGCGCCGGGACAGGGGGCAATCAGCCCCAGCATTTT. Amino acid sequence: CASAGTGGNQPQHF.